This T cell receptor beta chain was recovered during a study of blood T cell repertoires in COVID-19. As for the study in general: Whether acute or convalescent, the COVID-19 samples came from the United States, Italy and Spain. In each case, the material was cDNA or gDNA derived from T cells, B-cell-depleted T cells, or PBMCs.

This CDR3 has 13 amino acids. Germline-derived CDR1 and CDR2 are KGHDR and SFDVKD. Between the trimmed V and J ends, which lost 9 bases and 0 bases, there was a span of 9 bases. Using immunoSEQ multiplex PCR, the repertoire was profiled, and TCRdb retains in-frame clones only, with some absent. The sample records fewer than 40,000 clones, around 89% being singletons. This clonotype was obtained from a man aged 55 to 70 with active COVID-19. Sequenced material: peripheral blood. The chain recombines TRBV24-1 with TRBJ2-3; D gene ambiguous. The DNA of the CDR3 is TGTGCCACCGCTAAGCCCAGCACAGATACGCAGTATTTT. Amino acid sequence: CATAKPSTDTQYF.